Listed below are T cell receptor beta chains from one sample, sequenced in a study of T cells in Graves' hyperthyroidism and ophthalmopathy. TCRdb recomputed calls from the multiplex PCR reads with MiXCR, one row per CDR3 protein. The sample holds about 420,000 distinct CDR3 sequences, about 15% seen once. The sequencing sample was made of blood. Receptor source: a woman between 18 and 30 years old with Graves' hyperthyroidism. Each CDR3 is given with its conserved first and last residue. The order of the fields is J gene, clone size, V gene, D gene, CDR3 protein, CDR3 DNA. D genes are given only for firm matches. Clone size, where shown, is once, few, many, or a class for clones that have expanded.

j_gene: TRBJ2-7; abundance: few; v_gene: TRBV20-1; d_gene: NA; CDR3aa: CSASHGGQSYEQYF; CDR3nt: TGCAGTGCTAGTCACGGGGGACAGAGCTACGAGCAGTACTTC
j_gene: TRBJ2-1; abundance: many; v_gene: TRBV28; d_gene: TRBD1; CDR3aa: CASSLGTDTYNEQFF; CDR3nt: TGTGCCAGCAGTCTCGGGACAGATACCTACAATGAGCAGTTCTTC
j_gene: TRBJ2-1; abundance: few; v_gene: TRBV3-1; d_gene: TRBD2; CDR3aa: CASSLRTGLADNEQFF; CDR3nt: TGTGCCAGCAGCCTTAGAACGGGACTAGCGGACAATGAGCAGTTCTTC
j_gene: TRBJ1-3; abundance: NA; v_gene: TRBV29-1; d_gene: NA; CDR3aa: CSVESRGGGNTIYF; CDR3nt: TGCAGCGTTGAAAGCAGGGGAGGCGGAAACACCATATATTTT
j_gene: TRBJ2-7; abundance: NA; v_gene: TRBV12-3/TRBV12-4; d_gene: NA; CDR3aa: CASSFSAVQYF; CDR3nt: TGTGCCAGCAGTTTCTCGGCGGTGCAGTACTTC
j_gene: TRBJ2-3; abundance: many; v_gene: TRBV5-1; d_gene: NA; CDR3aa: CASSTQLGDTQYF; CDR3nt: TGCGCCAGCAGCACCCAACTAGGAGATACGCAGTATTTT
j_gene: TRBJ1-1; abundance: many; v_gene: TRBV28; d_gene: TRBD1; CDR3aa: CASSPPPGGYEAFF; CDR3nt: TGTGCCAGCAGTCCGCCCCCAGGGGGCTATGAAGCTTTCTTT
j_gene: TRBJ2-3; abundance: NA; v_gene: TRBV20-1; d_gene: TRBD2; CDR3aa: CSASKREGLDTQYF; CDR3nt: TGCAGTGCTAGTAAGCGGGAGGGCCTAGATACGCAGTATTTT
j_gene: TRBJ2-3; abundance: few; v_gene: TRBV9; d_gene: NA; CDR3aa: CASSVYDADTQYF; CDR3nt: TGTGCCAGCAGCGTCTATGACGCAGATACGCAGTATTTT
j_gene: TRBJ1-2; abundance: many; v_gene: TRBV12-3/TRBV12-4; d_gene: NA; CDR3aa: CASSLSIYGYTF; CDR3nt: TGTGCCAGCAGTTTGTCGATCTATGGCTACACCTTC
j_gene: TRBJ1-1; abundance: few; v_gene: TRBV29-1; d_gene: NA; CDR3aa: CSVSLIIEAFF; CDR3nt: TGCAGCGTTTCATTGATTATTGAAGCTTTCTTT
j_gene: TRBJ2-2; abundance: many; v_gene: TRBV6-1; d_gene: TRBD2; CDR3aa: CASRAGRVTGELFF; CDR3nt: TGTGCCAGCAGGGCAGGGAGGGTCACCGGGGAGCTGTTTTTT
j_gene: TRBJ2-3; abundance: many; v_gene: TRBV7-8; d_gene: NA; CDR3aa: CASSPGRRSWGTDTQYF; CDR3nt: TGTGCCAGCAGCCCAGGGCGCCGAAGTTGGGGGACAGATACGCAGTATTTT
j_gene: TRBJ1-1; abundance: many; v_gene: TRBV3-1; d_gene: TRBD1; CDR3aa: CASSLDRGPEAFF; CDR3nt: TGTGCCAGCAGCCTTGACAGGGGCCCTGAAGCTTTCTTT
j_gene: TRBJ2-7; abundance: many; v_gene: TRBV2; d_gene: NA; CDR3aa: CASSEMGPSYEQYF; CDR3nt: TGTGCCAGCAGTGAGATGGGGCCTTCCTACGAGCAGTACTTC
j_gene: TRBJ1-5; abundance: NA; v_gene: TRBV20-1; d_gene: TRBD1; CDR3aa: CSARGGQPNQPQHF; CDR3nt: TGCAGTGCTAGAGGGGGACAGCCCAATCAGCCCCAGCATTTT
j_gene: TRBJ2-1; abundance: many; v_gene: TRBV2; d_gene: NA; CDR3aa: CASSDEWLASSYNEQFF; CDR3nt: TGTGCCAGCAGTGATGAATGGCTAGCCAGCTCCTACAATGAGCAGTTCTTC
j_gene: TRBJ1-5; abundance: few; v_gene: TRBV27; d_gene: NA; CDR3aa: CASSPRPGGGNQPQHF; CDR3nt: TGTGCCAGCAGTCCAAGGCCAGGCGGGGGCAATCAGCCCCAGCATTTT
j_gene: TRBJ2-2; abundance: NA; v_gene: TRBV12-5; d_gene: NA; CDR3aa: CASGLQNTGELFF; CDR3nt: TGTGCTAGTGGTTTGCAGAACACCGGGGAGCTGTTTTTT
j_gene: TRBJ1-2; abundance: few; v_gene: TRBV10-3; d_gene: TRBD1; CDR3aa: CAISLGQWDGYTF; CDR3nt: TGTGCCATCAGTTTGGGACAGTGGGATGGCTACACCTTC
j_gene: TRBJ1-5; abundance: few; v_gene: TRBV6-1; d_gene: TRBD1; CDR3aa: CASVTGSHQPQHF; CDR3nt: TGTGCCAGCGTGACAGGGTCCCATCAGCCCCAGCATTTT
j_gene: TRBJ2-3; abundance: NA; v_gene: TRBV7-9; d_gene: TRBD2; CDR3aa: CASSPLVAGRTQYF; CDR3nt: TGTGCCAGCAGCCCCCTGGTAGCGGGACGTACGCAGTATTTT
j_gene: TRBJ1-1; abundance: many; v_gene: TRBV11-3; d_gene: NA; CDR3aa: CASSLSAYTEAFF; CDR3nt: TGTGCCAGCAGCTTATCAGCATACACTGAAGCTTTCTTT
j_gene: TRBJ2-3; abundance: many; v_gene: TRBV11-2; d_gene: NA; CDR3aa: CASSPPSAGSRYF; CDR3nt: TGTGCCAGCAGCCCCCCTAGCGCGGGGAGTCGGTATTTT
j_gene: TRBJ2-1; abundance: NA; v_gene: TRBV28; d_gene: NA; CDR3aa: CASTGQHNEQFF; CDR3nt: TGTGCCAGCACGGGGCAGCACAATGAGCAGTTCTTC
j_gene: TRBJ1-2; abundance: many; v_gene: TRBV20-1; d_gene: NA; CDR3aa: CSAQKTGTNYGYTF; CDR3nt: TGCAGTGCACAGAAAACAGGGACCAACTATGGCTACACCTTC
j_gene: TRBJ1-6; abundance: NA; v_gene: TRBV4-1; d_gene: TRBD1; CDR3aa: CASSQPLTGRAEPLHF; CDR3nt: TGCGCCAGCAGCCAACCCTTGACAGGGAGAGCGGAGCCCCTCCACTTT
j_gene: TRBJ2-7; abundance: many; v_gene: TRBV19; d_gene: TRBD1; CDR3aa: CARPICWDRGAYEQYF; CDR3nt: TGTGCCAGACCAATTTGTTGGGACAGGGGAGCCTACGAGCAGTACTTC
j_gene: TRBJ2-5; abundance: many; v_gene: TRBV5-6; d_gene: NA; CDR3aa: CASSLFRQDLGAQYF; CDR3nt: TGTGCCAGCAGCTTGTTCCGGCAGGACCTCGGGGCCCAGTACTTC
j_gene: TRBJ2-5; abundance: many; v_gene: TRBV11-2; d_gene: NA; CDR3aa: CASSFGFQETQYF; CDR3nt: TGTGCCAGCAGCTTTGGATTTCAAGAGACCCAGTACTTC
j_gene: TRBJ2-7; abundance: few; v_gene: TRBV7-3; d_gene: NA; CDR3aa: CASSTGSGLYEQYF; CDR3nt: TGTGCCAGCAGCACAGGGTCCGGGTTGTACGAGCAGTACTTC
j_gene: TRBJ1-2; abundance: many; v_gene: TRBV6-5; d_gene: TRBD1; CDR3aa: CASSYSTRGLDYGYTF; CDR3nt: TGTGCCAGCAGTTACTCTACCAGGGGGCTTGACTATGGCTACACCTTC
j_gene: TRBJ2-5; abundance: once; v_gene: TRBV10-3; d_gene: TRBD2; CDR3aa: CAISEWRASGKETQYF; CDR3nt: TGTGCCATCAGTGAGTGGCGCGCTAGCGGTAAAGAGACCCAGTACTTC
j_gene: TRBJ1-1; abundance: many; v_gene: TRBV20-1; d_gene: NA; CDR3aa: CSARGPQVNTEAFF; CDR3nt: TGCAGTGCTAGAGGTCCACAGGTGAACACTGAAGCTTTCTTT
j_gene: TRBJ2-7; abundance: many; v_gene: TRBV3-1; d_gene: NA; CDR3aa: CASSQDPTTYEQYF; CDR3nt: TGTGCCAGCAGCCAAGATCCAACCACCTACGAGCAGTACTTC
j_gene: TRBJ2-7; abundance: few; v_gene: TRBV3-1; d_gene: TRBD1; CDR3aa: CASSQLPNRDRVAYEQYF; CDR3nt: TGTGCCAGCAGCCAACTTCCGAATCGGGACAGGGTGGCCTACGAGCAGTACTTC
j_gene: TRBJ1-2; abundance: NA; v_gene: TRBV11-2; d_gene: NA; CDR3aa: CASSLITTRDYGYTF; CDR3nt: TGTGCCAGCAGCTTAATCACCACCCGAGACTATGGCTACACCTTC
j_gene: TRBJ2-7; abundance: many; v_gene: TRBV11-2; d_gene: TRBD2; CDR3aa: CASSLDPGLAGGSYEQYF; CDR3nt: TGTGCCAGCAGCTTAGATCCGGGACTAGCGGGGGGGTCCTACGAGCAGTACTTC
j_gene: TRBJ2-7; abundance: many; v_gene: TRBV2; d_gene: NA; CDR3aa: CASIDREISYEQYF; CDR3nt: TGTGCCAGCATTGACAGAGAGATTTCCTACGAGCAGTACTTC
j_gene: TRBJ2-7; abundance: NA; v_gene: TRBV7-3; d_gene: NA; CDR3aa: CASSLSGDPYEQYF; CDR3nt: TGTGCCAGCAGCTTATCTGGGGACCCCTACGAGCAGTACTTC
j_gene: TRBJ1-5; abundance: many; v_gene: TRBV14; d_gene: NA; CDR3aa: CASSQLSQPQHF; CDR3nt: TGTGCCAGCAGCCAACTAAGTCAGCCCCAGCATTTT
j_gene: TRBJ2-1; abundance: many; v_gene: TRBV28; d_gene: NA; CDR3aa: CASSLYLTREGSYNEQFF; CDR3nt: TGTGCCAGCAGTTTATACCTCACGCGGGAAGGGTCCTACAATGAGCAGTTCTTC
j_gene: TRBJ2-5; abundance: many; v_gene: TRBV7-2; d_gene: TRBD2; CDR3aa: CASRRSSGTQETQYF; CDR3nt: TGTGCCAGCAGACGCTCTAGCGGGACCCAAGAGACCCAGTACTTC
j_gene: TRBJ2-2; abundance: many; v_gene: TRBV2; d_gene: NA; CDR3aa: CVSSEVFTNTGELFF; CDR3nt: TGTGTCAGCAGTGAGGTCTTTACGAACACCGGGGAGCTGTTTTTT
j_gene: TRBJ2-1; abundance: many; v_gene: TRBV3-1; d_gene: NA; CDR3aa: CASSNLSLDSYNEQFF; CDR3nt: TGTGCCAGCAGCAATTTAAGCTTGGACTCCTACAATGAGCAGTTCTTC
j_gene: TRBJ2-7; abundance: NA; v_gene: TRBV7-9; d_gene: NA; CDR3aa: CASSLVSGLGQKAYEQYF; CDR3nt: TGTGCCAGCAGCTTAGTCTCGGGTTTGGGACAAAAGGCCTACGAGCAGTACTTC
j_gene: TRBJ1-1; abundance: many; v_gene: TRBV12-3/TRBV12-4; d_gene: NA; CDR3aa: CASSLTAIGTANTEAFF; CDR3nt: TGTGCCAGCAGCCTCACCGCGATCGGGACGGCGAACACTGAAGCTTTCTTT
j_gene: TRBJ2-1; abundance: few; v_gene: TRBV5-4; d_gene: TRBD1; CDR3aa: CASSLYRGASYNEQFF; CDR3nt: TGTGCCAGCAGCTTGTACAGGGGGGCCTCCTACAATGAGCAGTTCTTC